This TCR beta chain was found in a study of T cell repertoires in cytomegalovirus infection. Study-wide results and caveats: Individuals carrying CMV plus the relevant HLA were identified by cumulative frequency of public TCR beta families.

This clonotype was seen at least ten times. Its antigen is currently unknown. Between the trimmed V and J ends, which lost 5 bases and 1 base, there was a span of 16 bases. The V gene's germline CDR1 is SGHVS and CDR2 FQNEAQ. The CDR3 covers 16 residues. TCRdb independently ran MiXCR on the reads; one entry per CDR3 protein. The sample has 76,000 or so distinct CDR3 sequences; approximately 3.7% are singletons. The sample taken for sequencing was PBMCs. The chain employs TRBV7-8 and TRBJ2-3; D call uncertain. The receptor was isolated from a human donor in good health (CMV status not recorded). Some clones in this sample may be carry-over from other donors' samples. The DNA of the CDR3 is TGTGCCAGCAGCCGACCAGCCTTCGGTGGCACAGATACGCAGTATTTT. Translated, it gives CASSRPAFGGTDTQYF.